The present TCR beta chain was sequenced within a study of blood T cell repertoires in COVID-19. Study context: COVID-19 samples from acute and convalescent phases originated in the United States, Italy and Spain. PBMCs, B-cell-depleted T cells, or T cells provided the cDNA or gDNA that made up the material.

Germline CDR1 and CDR2: SGHTA and FQGTGA. The length of the CDR3 is 15 residues. The V gene end was trimmed by 5 bases and the J gene end by 3 bases; junction bases not matched to a gene: 6. Original handling: Cell counts per sample came from amplifying reference gene primers. TCRdb keeps only in-frame clones here, not all; method: immunoSEQ multiplex PCR. From that table come the V and J calls and clone size; the DNA was used to work out D and trimming. This repertoire shows 45,000 to 60,000 clones, more than 70% found once; its top ten account for under 20%. Material: peripheral blood. This sequence was found in a human donor in a cohort sampled during active COVID-19. This sequence joins TRBV7-3 and TRBJ2-1; 8 nucleotides line up with TRBD2. CDR3 in amino acids: CASSLSGAYYNEQFF. The CDR3 coding sequence is TGTGCCAGCAGCCTTAGCGGGGCCTACTACAATGAGCAGTTCTTC. Full variable domain (rest looked up from reference TRBV7-3 and TRBJ2-1): GAGVSQTPSNKVTEKGKYVELRCDPISGHTALYWYRQSLGQGPEFLIYFQGTGAADDSGLPNDRFFAVRPEGSVSTLKIQRTERGDSAVYLCASSLSGAYYNEQFFGPGTRLTVL.